This TCR beta chain was identified during a study of blood T cell repertoires in COVID-19. Study details: Sites in the United States, Italy and Spain provided acute and convalescent COVID-19 samples. The analysed material was cDNA or gDNA that came from T cells, B-cell-depleted T cells, or PBMCs.

The assay was immunoSEQ multiplex PCR, and TCRdb's table has in-frame clones only and misses some. The data contain 20,000 to 30,000 clones, nearly 95% of them seen just once; the ten biggest clones take up roughly 2%. This TCR was recovered from a human donor in a cohort sampled during active COVID-19. Sequenced sample: peripheral blood.

CDR3 DNA sequence: TGTGCCTGCCAACGACAGGGAGGGAACACTGAAGCTTTCTTT. Translating gives CACQRQGGNTEAFF. This sequence joins TRBV30 and TRBJ1-1; TRBD1 matches at 7 bases. This CDR3 has 14 amino acids. Germline CDR1 GTSNPN, CDR2 SVGIG (reference sequence). V dropped 6 bases and J dropped 1; count of bases not matched to a gene: 8.